The sample holds a few counts of the clone carrying this TCR beta chain. The target antigen is unknown. The sample originates from a study of T cell repertoires in cytomegalovirus infection. TCRdb analysed the reads with MiXCR anew, one entry per CDR3 protein. The data show approximately 910,000 distinct CDR3 sequences, roughly 30% seen once. The CDR3 is 14 residues long. Germline V lookup: CDR1 MNHEY, CDR2 SMNVEV (reference sequence). The V gene lost 3 bases and the J gene lost 5 bases, with 14 bases spanning the gap. The receptor was derived from a human donor in good health (CMV status not recorded). Some clones in this sample may be carry-over from other donors' samples. Here the sequenced sample was cultured CD8+ T cells from PBMCs, taken from culture after CMV antigen stimulation. The chain joins TRBV27 to TRBJ2-7; no firm D call. The CDR3 DNA is TGTGCCAGCAGTTTCCGGGCCAGACCTCACGAGCAGTACTTC. Protein: CASSFRARPHEQYF.